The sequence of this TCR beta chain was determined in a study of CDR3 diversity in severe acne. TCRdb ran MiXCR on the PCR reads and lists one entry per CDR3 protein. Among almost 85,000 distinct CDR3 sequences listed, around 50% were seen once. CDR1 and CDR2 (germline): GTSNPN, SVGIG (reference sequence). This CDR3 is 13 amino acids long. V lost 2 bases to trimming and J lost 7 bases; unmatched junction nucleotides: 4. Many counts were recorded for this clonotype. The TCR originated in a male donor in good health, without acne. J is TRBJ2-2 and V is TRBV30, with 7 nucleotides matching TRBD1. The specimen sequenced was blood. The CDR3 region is CAWSFRDSGELFF. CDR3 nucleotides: TGTGCCTGGAGTTTCCGGGACAGCGGGGAGCTGTTTTTT.